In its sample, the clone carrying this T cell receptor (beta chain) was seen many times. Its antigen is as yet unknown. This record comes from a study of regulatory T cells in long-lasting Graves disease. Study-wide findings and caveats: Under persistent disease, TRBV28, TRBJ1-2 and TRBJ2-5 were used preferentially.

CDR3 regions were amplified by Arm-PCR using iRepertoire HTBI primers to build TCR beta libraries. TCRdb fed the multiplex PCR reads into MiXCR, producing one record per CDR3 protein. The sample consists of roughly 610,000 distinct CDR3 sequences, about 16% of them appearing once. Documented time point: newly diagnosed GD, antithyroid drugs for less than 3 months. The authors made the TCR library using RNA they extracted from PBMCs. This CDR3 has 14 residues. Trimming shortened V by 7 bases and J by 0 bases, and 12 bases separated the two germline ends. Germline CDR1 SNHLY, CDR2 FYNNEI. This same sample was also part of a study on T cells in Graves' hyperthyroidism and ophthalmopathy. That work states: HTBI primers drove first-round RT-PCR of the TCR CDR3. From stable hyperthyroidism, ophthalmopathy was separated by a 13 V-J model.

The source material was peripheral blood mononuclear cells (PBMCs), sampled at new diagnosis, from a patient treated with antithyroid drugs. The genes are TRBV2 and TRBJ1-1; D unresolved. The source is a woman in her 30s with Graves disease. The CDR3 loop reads CASIRTYMNTEAFF. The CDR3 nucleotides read TGTGCCAGCATTCGGACTTACATGAACACTGAAGCTTTCTTT.